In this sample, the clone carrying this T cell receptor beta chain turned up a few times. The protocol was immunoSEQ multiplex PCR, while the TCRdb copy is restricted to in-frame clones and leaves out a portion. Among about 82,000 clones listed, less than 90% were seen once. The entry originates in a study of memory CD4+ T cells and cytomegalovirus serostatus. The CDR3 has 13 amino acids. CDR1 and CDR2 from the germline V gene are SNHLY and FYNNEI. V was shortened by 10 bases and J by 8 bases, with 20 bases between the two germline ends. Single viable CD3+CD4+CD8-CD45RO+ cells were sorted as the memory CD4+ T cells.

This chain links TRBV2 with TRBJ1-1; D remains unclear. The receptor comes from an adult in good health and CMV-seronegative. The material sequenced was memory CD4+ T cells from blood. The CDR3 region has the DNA TGTGCCACACTGCCCGCGCAGCTAAGAGAAGCTTTCTTT. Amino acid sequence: CATLPAQLREAFF.